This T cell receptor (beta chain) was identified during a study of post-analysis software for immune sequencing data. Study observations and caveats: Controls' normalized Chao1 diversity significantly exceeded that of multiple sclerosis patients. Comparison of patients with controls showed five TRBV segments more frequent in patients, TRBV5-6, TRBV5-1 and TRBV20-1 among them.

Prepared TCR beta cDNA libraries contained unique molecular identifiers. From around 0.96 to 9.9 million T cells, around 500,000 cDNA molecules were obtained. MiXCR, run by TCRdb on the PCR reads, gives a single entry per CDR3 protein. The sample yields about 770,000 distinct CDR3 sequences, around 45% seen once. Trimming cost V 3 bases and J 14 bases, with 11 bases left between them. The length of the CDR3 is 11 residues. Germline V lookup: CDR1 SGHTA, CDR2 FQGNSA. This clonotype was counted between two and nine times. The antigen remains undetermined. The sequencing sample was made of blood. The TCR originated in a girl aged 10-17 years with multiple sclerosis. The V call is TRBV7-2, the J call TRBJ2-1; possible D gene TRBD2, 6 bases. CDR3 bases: TGTGCCAGCAGCTTGGGGACTTTTAAGTTCTTC. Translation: CASSLGTFKFF.